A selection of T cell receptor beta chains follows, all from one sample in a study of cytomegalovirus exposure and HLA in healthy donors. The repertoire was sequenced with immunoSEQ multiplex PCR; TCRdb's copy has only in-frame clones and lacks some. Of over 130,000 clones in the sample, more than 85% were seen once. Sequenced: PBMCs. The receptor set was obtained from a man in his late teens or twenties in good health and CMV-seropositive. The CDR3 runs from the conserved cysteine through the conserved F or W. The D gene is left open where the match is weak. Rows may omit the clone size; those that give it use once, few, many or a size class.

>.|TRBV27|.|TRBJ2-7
TGTGCCACCCATCTTAGGGGGCCGGGGGCCGAGCAGTACTTC
CATHLRGPGAEQYF
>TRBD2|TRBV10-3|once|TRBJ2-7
TGTGCCATCAGTGAGTCGGAGCGGGGGTTACCCTACGAGCAGTACTTC
CAISESERGLPYEQYF
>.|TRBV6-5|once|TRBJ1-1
TGTGCCAGCGAACGGTACACTGAAGCTTTCTTT
CASERYTEAFF
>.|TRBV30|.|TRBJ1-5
TGTGCCTGGAGTCTCTCCAGGGGCAATCAGCCCCAGCATTTT
CAWSLSRGNQPQHF
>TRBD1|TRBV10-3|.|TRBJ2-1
TGTGCCATCAGTGGACCACAGGGGTCGTCCAATGAGCAGTTCTTC
CAISGPQGSSNEQFF
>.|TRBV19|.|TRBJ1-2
TGTGCCAGTAGCCGTACAGGGCAGCCCTATGGCTACACCTTC
CASSRTGQPYGYTF
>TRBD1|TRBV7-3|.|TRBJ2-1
TGTGCCAGCAGCCCGGGACAGGGGAAGGATGAGCAGTTCTTC
CASSPGQGKDEQFF
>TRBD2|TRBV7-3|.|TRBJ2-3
TGTGCCAGCAGCCCACCCCAGCGGGATCACACAGATACGCAGTATTTT
CASSPPQRDHTDTQYF
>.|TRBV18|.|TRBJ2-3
TGTGCCAGCTCACCTTATAGAGCAACGACAGATACGCAGTATTTT
CASSPYRATTDTQYF
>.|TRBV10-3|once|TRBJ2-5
TGTGCCATCAGCCGGGATGGACAAGAGACCCAGTACTTC
CAISRDGQETQYF
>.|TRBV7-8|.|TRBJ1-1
TGTGCCAGCAGCTTACGGGGGGCGGACACTGAAGCTTTCTTT
CASSLRGADTEAFF
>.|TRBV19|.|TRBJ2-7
TGTGCCAGTAGATCAAAAATCGAGCAGTACTTC
CASRSKIEQYF
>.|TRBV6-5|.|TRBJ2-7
TGTGCCAGCAGCCCCAAGCCGGGCCACCCGGGAGAGCAGTACTTC
CASSPKPGHPGEQYF
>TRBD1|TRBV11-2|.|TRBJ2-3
TGTGCCAGCAGCGTGGACAGGGCCACAGATACGCAGTATTTT
CASSVDRATDTQYF
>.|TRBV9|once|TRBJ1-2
TGTGCCAGCAGTTTGCGGCCTTTAGAGTCCGGAGATGGCTACACCTTC
CASSLRPLESGDGYTF
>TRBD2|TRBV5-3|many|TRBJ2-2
TGTGCCAGAAGCTCCCGGACTAGCGGGTTAATCACCGGGGAGCTGTTTTTT
CARSSRTSGLITGELFF
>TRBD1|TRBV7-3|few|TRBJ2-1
TGTGCCAGCAGCTTACAACCTCCGGGACAGATTCCCGGCAATGAGCAGTTCTTC
CASSLQPPGQIPGNEQFF